This T cell receptor beta chain was observed in a study of Tregs in tolerant kidney transplant recipients. Broader study findings: Nucleotide sequences could not be compared across some patients' samples due to primer changes.

The length of the CDR3 is 15 residues. Unmatched junction bases numbered 10, after V lost 6 bases and J lost 4 bases. Per the germline V gene, CDR1 is DFQATT and CDR2 is SNEGSKA (reference sequence). A word on this clone: The antigen is not known. The read falls 3 residues short of the CDR3 end, and the missing part is taken from the germline J gene.

Mixed chimerism was transient after nonmyeloablative marrow transplants from related graft donors. The assay was immunoSEQ multiplex PCR, and TCRdb's table has in-frame clones only and misses some. This table lists some 29,000 clones. This receptor was taken from a human patient who received a combined kidney and bone marrow transplant. Some T cells may trace back to the graft donor. The chain has TRBV20-1 and TRBJ2-2; 8 nucleotides line up with TRBD1. The sequences come from CD4+ T cells from blood (PBMCs), collected 24 months after the transplant. The sequenced CDR3 bases are TGCAGTGCCCCTTTAGCCACAGGGGGCACCGGGGAG. Its protein product is CSAPLATGGTGE. The complete CDR3 protein is CSAPLATGGTGELFF.